The 25 T cell receptor beta chains presented below share a single source sample, sequenced in a study of shared clonotypes between healthy human individuals. TCRdb's copy holds only in-frame clones and misses some; the assay was immunoSEQ multiplex PCR. The table lists some 350,000 clones, 74% of them singletons. Sequencing input: memory CD4+ T cells sorted from blood. Subset denoted: CD45RA-negative fraction. The receptors originated from a man aged 25-45 years in good health.

The chain joins TRBV13 to TRBJ2-7; no firm D call. There are 12 residues in the CDR3. The germline gives CDR1 PRHDT, CDR2 FYEKMQ (reference sequence). Trimming shortened V by 5 bases and J by 3 bases, and 8 bases separated the two germline ends. The CDR3 DNA sequence: TGTGCCAGCAGCCTACAGATCTACGAGCAGTACTTC. Translating gives CASSLQIYEQYF.

The chain is built from TRBV5-6 and TRBJ2-1; TRBD1 matches at 7 bases. The germline V gene encodes CDR1 SGHDT and CDR2 YYEEEE. The CDR3 has 16 residues. Trimming cost V 4 bases and J 8 bases; bases outside gene matches: 15. The CDR3, as DNA: TGTGCCAGCAGCCTGAACCGGGACAGCCGCTTACATGAGCAGTTCTTC. Translating gives CASSLNRDSRLHEQFF. The full variable domain, completed using reference TRBV5-6 and TRBJ2-1, is DAGVTQSPTHLIKTRGQQVTLRCSPKSGHDTVSWYQQALGQGPQFIFQYYEEEERQRGNFPDRFSGHQFPNYSSELNVNALLLGDSALYLCASSLNRDSRLHEQFFGPGTRLTVL.

The chain employs TRBV5-4 and TRBJ2-3; tentatively, D is TRBD2 (5 bases). The germline V gene encodes CDR1 SGHNT and CDR2 YYREEE (reference sequence). Trimming took 4 bases from V and 3 from J, leaving 9 bases between them. The CDR3 runs to 13 residues. This chain's CDR3 is CASSRGFTDTQYF. The CDR3 region has the DNA TGTGCCAGCAGCCGAGGGTTTACAGATACGCAGTATTTT. The whole variable domain, remainder taken from reference TRBV5-4 and TRBJ2-3, is ETGVTQSPTHLIKTRGQQVTLRCSSQSGHNTVSWYQQALGQGPQFIFQYYREEENGRGNFPPRFSGLQFPNYSSELNVNALELDDSALYLCASSRGFTDTQYFGPGTRLTVL.

The chain combines TRBV9 with TRBJ1-1; D is undetermined. The CDR3 consists of 15 residues. Germline V CDR1 and CDR2: SGDLS, YYNGEE. Trimming cost V 0 bases and J 3 bases, with 12 bases left between them. This CDR3 is CASSVGPRVDTEAFF. The CDR3 DNA follows: TGTGCCAGCAGCGTAGGTCCGAGAGTGGACACTGAAGCTTTCTTT.

The rearrangement links TRBV14 to TRBJ2-7; D assignment may be TRBD1 or TRBD2 (6 bases each). Germline CDR1 and CDR2: SGHDN and FVKESK. The V end lost 4 bases, the J end lost 0 bases, and 16 bases lay between the germline ends. The length of the CDR3 is 16 residues. DNA for the CDR3: TGTGCCAGCAGCCCGATCGGGGGCCGCTACTCCTACGAGCAGTACTTC. Encoded protein: CASSPIGGRYSYEQYF.

This rearrangement joins TRBV28 to TRBJ2-7; weak D call: TRBD1 (5 bases). The germline V gene encodes CDR1 MDHEN and CDR2 SYDVKM. This CDR3 is 15 amino acids long. V lost 7 bases and J lost 3, with 19 bases in between. The CDR3 region is CASIRQTPGNYEQYF. CDR3 sequence (DNA): TGTGCCAGCATAAGACAGACCCCAGGGAACTACGAGCAGTACTTC.

The V and J genes are TRBV9 and TRBJ2-3, with 12 bases identical to TRBD2. This CDR3 has 17 residues. Germline values: CDR1 SGDLS, CDR2 YYNGEE. V was pared by 0 bases and J by 3 bases, with 5 bases of the junction left unmatched. The CDR3 DNA reads TGTGCCAGCAGCGTAGGACTAGCGGGAGTAATGACAGATACGCAGTATTTT. Residues: CASSVGLAGVMTDTQYF.

The chain combines TRBV28 with TRBJ2-3, with a tentative D call TRBD2 (5 bases). This CDR3 region has 17 residues. V shed 5 bases and J shed 3 bases, with 21 bases lying between them. The germline gives CDR1 MDHEN, CDR2 SYDVKM. CDR3 nucleotide sequence: TGTGCCAGCAGTGAATTCTCTGTGGGGAGACGTACAGATACGCAGTATTTT. Translated: CASSEFSVGRRTDTQYF. The complete variable domain, with remaining parts taken from reference TRBV28 and TRBJ2-3, reads DVKVTQSSRYLVKRTGEKVFLECVQDMDHENMFWYRQDPGLGLRLIYFSYDVKMKEKGDIPEGYSVSREKKERFSLILESASTNQTSMYLCASSEFSVGRRTDTQYFGPGTRLTVL.

The gene calls are TRBV30 and TRBJ2-5; 8 nucleotides agree with TRBD2. Per the germline V gene, CDR1 is GTSNPN and CDR2 is SVGIG (reference sequence). The CDR3 totals 15 residues. J lost 5 bases, V lost 4 bases, and 12 bases had no gene match. The CDR3 region is CAWIIRAGGGETQYF. The CDR3 coding sequence is TGTGCCTGGATAATTAGGGCGGGAGGAGGGGAGACCCAGTACTTC.

This clone was observed a handful of times. The J gene is TRBJ2-7, the V gene TRBV29-1; TRBD1 aligns across 9 bases. The germline V gene has CDR1 SQVTM and CDR2 ANQGSEA. This CDR3 region has 14 residues. With V trimmed by 0 bases and J by 7 bases, 7 bases remained unmatched. The CDR3, as DNA: TGCAGCGTTGAAGAGGGGACAGGGCCCCCTGAGCAGTACTTC. Its protein is CSVEEGTGPPEQYF.

The rearrangement links TRBV7-8 to TRBJ2-5, with 7 bases identical to TRBD1. CDR1 is SGHVS, CDR2 FQNEAQ, per germline. CDR3 size: 14 residues. The V gene end was trimmed by 3 bases and the J gene end by 1 base; junction bases not matched to a gene: 2. CDR3 coding DNA: TGTGCCAGCAGCTTCGGGACAGTCCAAGAGACCCAGTACTTC. It specifies CASSFGTVQETQYF.

The chain combines TRBV14 with TRBJ2-1; 8 bases align to TRBD1. The germline V gene encodes CDR1 SGHDN and CDR2 FVKESK. With 4 bases clipped from V and 1 base from J, the junction kept 3 bases outside the gene matches. The CDR3 has 15 residues. CDR3 in amino acids: CASSLRTGSYNEQFF. CDR3 coding DNA: TGTGCCAGCAGCCTAAGGACAGGGTCCTACAATGAGCAGTTCTTC.

The chain carries TRBV6-1 and TRBJ1-5; D remains unclear. CDR1 and CDR2 from the germline V gene are MNHNS and SASEGT. This CDR3 region has 13 residues. The germline V and J ends were trimmed by 6 bases and 6 bases, with 12 bases remaining between them. The CDR3 spells CASSPVVVQPQHF. Written as DNA, the CDR3 is TGTGCCAGCAGCCCCGTGGTGGTTCAGCCCCAGCATTTT.

This chain joins TRBV7-2 and TRBJ1-5; weak D call: TRBD1 (5 bases). This CDR3 is built from 15 residues. CDR1 SGHTA and CDR2 FQGNSA come from the germline V gene. V was clipped by 1 base and J by 3 bases, with 10 bases between them. The CDR3 protein is CASSLEGLPNQPQHF. CDR3 coding DNA: TGTGCCAGCAGCTTAGAGGGACTGCCCAATCAGCCCCAGCATTTT.

The chain carries TRBV25-1 and TRBJ1-6; the D gene is possibly TRBD1 (6 bases). This CDR3 spans 16 amino acids. V lost 0 bases and J 8 bases, leaving 14 bases between the germline ends. CDR1 is MGHDK, CDR2 SYGVNS, per germline. CDR3 DNA sequence: TGTGCCAGCAGTGAATATATCGGGACACTCGATTCACCCCTCCACTTT. Amino acid sequence: CASSEYIGTLDSPLHF. Based on the CDR3 plus reference TRBV25-1 and TRBJ1-6, the full variable domain is EADIYQTPRYLVIGTGKKITLECSQTMGHDKMYWYQQDPGMELHLIHYSYGVNSTEKGDLSSESTVSRIRTEHFPLTLESARPSHTSQYLCASSEYIGTLDSPLHFGNGTRLTVT.

A few counts support this clone. The gene calls are TRBV19 and TRBJ1-4; TRBD1 aligns across 9 bases. Germline lookup yields CDR1 LNHDA and CDR2 SQIVND (reference sequence). After removal of 5 bases from V and 5 bases from J, the junction contained 12 bases not matched to a gene. This CDR3 contains 17 residues. For the CDR3, the DNA is TGTGCCAGTAGTCGGACAGGGGCCCCACTAATCAATGAAAAACTGTTTTTT. Amino acids: CASSRTGAPLINEKLFF.

The gene calls are TRBV2 and TRBJ1-1; D call uncertain. Germline V CDR1 and CDR2: SNHLY, FYNNEI. CDR3 size: 13 residues. V was cut by 4 bases and J by 0 bases, with 6 bases left in between. The DNA for the CDR3 is TGTGCCAGCAGTGTAGGGATGAACACTGAAGCTTTCTTT. It yields the protein CASSVGMNTEAFF. The full variable domain, with the rest looked up from reference TRBV2 and TRBJ1-1, is EPEVTQTPSHQVTQMGQEVILRCVPISNHLYFYWYRQILGQKVEFLVSFYNNEISEKSEIFDDQFSVERPDGSNFTLKIRSTKLEDSAMYFCASSVGMNTEAFFGQGTRLTVV.

The chain employs TRBV30 and TRBJ2-7; D ambiguous. Between the trimmed V and J ends, which lost 7 bases and 1 base, there was a span of 14 bases. CDR3 length equals 13 residues. Per the germline V gene, CDR1 is GTSNPN and CDR2 is SVGIG (reference sequence). In DNA form, the CDR3 reads TGTGCCTCCTCCAAGGGCTCTTCCTACGAGCAGTACTTC. Its protein is CASSKGSSYEQYF. Based on the CDR3 plus reference TRBV30 and TRBJ2-7, the full variable domain is SQTIHQWPATLVQPVGSPLSLECTVEGTSNPNLYWYRQAAGRGLQLLFYSVGIGQISSEVPQNLSASRPQDRQFILSSKKLLLSDSGFYLCASSKGSSYEQYFGPGTRLTVT.

The gene calls are TRBV6-6 and TRBJ2-7, with a tentative D call TRBD1 (8 bases). V lost 6 bases and J 3 bases, leaving 15 bases between the germline ends. This CDR3 has 14 amino acids. Germline V gene data show CDR1 as MNHNY and CDR2 as SVGAGI (reference sequence). The DNA of the CDR3 is TGTGCCAGCAGAACAGGGGGGGAGGTCTACGAGCAGTACTTC. It is translated as CASRTGGEVYEQYF.

The J gene is TRBJ1-1, the V gene TRBV6-5, with 7 nucleotides matching TRBD1. The ends lost 3 bases at V and 0 bases at J; junction bases unmatched: 7. This CDR3 has 16 residues. CDR1 and CDR2 (germline): MNHEY, SVGAGI. The CDR3 DNA reads TGTGCCAGCAGTTATGTGTTTAGGGGGCTGAACACTGAAGCTTTCTTT. Encoded protein: CASSYVFRGLNTEAFF.

The chain employs TRBV5-4 and TRBJ2-5; 8 bases map to TRBD2. Losses at the gene ends were 0 bases for V and 3 bases for J; bases not matched to a gene: 7. Germline assignment: CDR1 SGHNT and CDR2 YYREEE (reference sequence). The length of the CDR3 is 16 residues. CDR3 amino acids: CASSLGAAGVEETQYF. The CDR3 nucleotides read TGTGCCAGCAGCTTGGGGGCAGCGGGAGTTGAAGAGACCCAGTACTTC.

The gene calls are TRBV5-1 and TRBJ2-3; the match to TRBD2 covers 12 bases. Germline loops: CDR1 SGHRS, CDR2 YFSETQ. The V gene end was trimmed by 6 bases and the J gene end by 1 base; junction bases not matched to a gene: 9. The CDR3 covers 17 residues. In nucleotides, the CDR3 is TGCGCCAGCAAGAGACTAGCGGGAGCCGCCGGCACAGATACGCAGTATTTT. Protein product: CASKRLAGAAGTDTQYF.

The genes are TRBV10-2 and TRBJ2-1; 12 bases fit TRBD2. The V gene's germline CDR1 is WSHSY and CDR2 SAAADI. The CDR3 loop spans 17 amino acids. The J segment lost 4 bases and the V segment lost 4 bases, leaving 8 bases of the junction unmatched. DNA for the CDR3: TGCGCCAGCAGTGCACTAGCGGGAGGTTACGGGTACAATGAGCAGTTCTTC. This gives the protein CASSALAGGYGYNEQFF.

This clone was seen more than once but under ten times. V and J are TRBV5-1 and TRBJ2-1, with 7 bases fitting TRBD2. V was clipped by 0 bases and J by 4 bases; unmatched bases: 7. The CDR3 length is 16 residues. Germline V gene sequence: CDR1 SGHRS, CDR2 YFSETQ. The CDR3 loop reads CASSLVGLAEYNEQFF. For the CDR3, the DNA is TGCGCCAGCAGCTTGGTTGGCCTAGCGGAATACAATGAGCAGTTCTTC.

The chain recombines TRBV6-1 with TRBJ2-2; D gene uncertain. There are 13 residues in the CDR3. The V and J ends lost 2 bases and 7 bases respectively, with 8 bases between them. The V gene's germline CDR1 is MNHNS and CDR2 SASEGT. CDR3 DNA sequence: TGTGCCAGCAGTGAACACCTTGACGGGGAGCTGTTTTTT. It translates to CASSEHLDGELFF.